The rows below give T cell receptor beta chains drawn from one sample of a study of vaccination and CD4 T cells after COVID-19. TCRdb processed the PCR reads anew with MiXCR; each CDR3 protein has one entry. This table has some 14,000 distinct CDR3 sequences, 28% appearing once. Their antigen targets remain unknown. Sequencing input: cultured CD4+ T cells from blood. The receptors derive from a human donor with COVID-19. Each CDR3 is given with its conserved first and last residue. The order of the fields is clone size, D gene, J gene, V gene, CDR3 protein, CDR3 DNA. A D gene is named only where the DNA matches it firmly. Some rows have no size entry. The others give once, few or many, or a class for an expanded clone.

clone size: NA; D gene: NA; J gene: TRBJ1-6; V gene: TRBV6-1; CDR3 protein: CAGGHPLLHF; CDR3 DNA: TGTGCCGGGGGACACCCGCTCCTCCACTTT
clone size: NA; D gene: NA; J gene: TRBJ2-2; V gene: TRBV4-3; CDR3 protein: CASSQVGDGTGELFF; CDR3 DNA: TGCGCCAGCAGCCAAGTCGGGGATGGCACCGGGGAGCTGTTTTTT
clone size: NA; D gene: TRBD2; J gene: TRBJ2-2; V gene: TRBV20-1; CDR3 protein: CSAARLAGVGELFF; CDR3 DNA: TGCAGTGCCGCTCGACTAGCGGGCGTCGGGGAGCTGTTTTTT
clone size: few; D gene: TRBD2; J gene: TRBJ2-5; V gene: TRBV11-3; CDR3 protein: CASSFAKLAGGRETQYF; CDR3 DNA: TGTGCCAGCAGCTTTGCCAAACTAGCGGGGGGGCGGGAGACCCAGTACTTC
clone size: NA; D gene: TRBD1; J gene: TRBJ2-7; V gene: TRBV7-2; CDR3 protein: CASSFAGTGSEQYF; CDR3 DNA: TGTGCCAGCAGCTTCGCCGGGACAGGGAGCGAGCAGTACTTC
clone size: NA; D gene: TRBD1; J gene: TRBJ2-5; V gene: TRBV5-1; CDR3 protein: CASSLVGQGAQETQYF; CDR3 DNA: TGCGCCAGCAGCTTGGTGGGACAGGGGGCCCAAGAGACCCAGTACTTC
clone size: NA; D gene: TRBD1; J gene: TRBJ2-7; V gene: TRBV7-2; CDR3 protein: CASSTDRGSYEQYF; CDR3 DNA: TGTGCCAGCAGCACGGACAGGGGCTCCTACGAGCAGTACTTC
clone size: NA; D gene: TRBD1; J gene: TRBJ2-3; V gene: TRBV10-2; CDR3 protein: CASYIGTASTDTQYF; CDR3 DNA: TGCGCCAGTTATATAGGGACAGCTAGCACAGATACGCAGTATTTT
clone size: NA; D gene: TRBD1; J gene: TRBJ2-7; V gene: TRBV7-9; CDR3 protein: CASSTRQGGEQYF; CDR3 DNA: TGTGCCAGCAGCACCCGACAGGGTGGCGAGCAGTACTTC
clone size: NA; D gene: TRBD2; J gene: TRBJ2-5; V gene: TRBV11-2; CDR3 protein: CASSLDNRLAGIEETQYF; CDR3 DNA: TGTGCCAGCAGCTTAGATAATCGACTAGCGGGAATTGAAGAGACCCAGTACTTC
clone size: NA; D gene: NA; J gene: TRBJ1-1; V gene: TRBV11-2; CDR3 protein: CASSLGSQNTEAFF; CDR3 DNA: TGTGCCAGCAGCTTGGGCAGTCAGAACACTGAAGCTTTCTTT
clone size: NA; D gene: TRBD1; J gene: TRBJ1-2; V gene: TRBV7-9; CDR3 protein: CASSLVGQGNYGYTF; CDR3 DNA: TGTGCCAGCAGCTTAGTGGGACAGGGAAACTATGGCTACACCTTC
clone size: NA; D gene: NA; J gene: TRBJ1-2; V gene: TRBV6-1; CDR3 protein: CASRDTGYGYTF; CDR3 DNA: TGTGCCAGCAGAGATACAGGTTATGGCTACACCTTC
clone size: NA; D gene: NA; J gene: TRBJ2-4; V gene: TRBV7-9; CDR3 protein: CASSFQPLEELYF; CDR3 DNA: TGTGCCAGCAGCTTTCAACCCCTGGAGGAGCTGTACTTC
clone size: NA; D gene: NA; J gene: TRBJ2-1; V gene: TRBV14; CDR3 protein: CASSPQRTRYNEQFF; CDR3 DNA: TGTGCCAGCAGCCCCCAGAGGACACGGTACAATGAGCAGTTCTTC
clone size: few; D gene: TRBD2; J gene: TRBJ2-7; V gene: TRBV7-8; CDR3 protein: CASSLGAGGSSYEQYF; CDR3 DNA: TGTGCCAGCAGCTTAGGGGCGGGGGGTAGCTCCTACGAGCAGTACTTC
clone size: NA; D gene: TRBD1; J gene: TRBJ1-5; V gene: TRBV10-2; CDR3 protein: CASNDRGDQPQHF; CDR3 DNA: TGCGCCAGCAACGACAGGGGGGATCAGCCCCAGCATTTT
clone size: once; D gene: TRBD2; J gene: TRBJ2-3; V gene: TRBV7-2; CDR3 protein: CASSLEATGAGGLDTQYF; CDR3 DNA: TGTGCCAGCAGCTTAGAGGCAACGGGAGCGGGGGGGCTGGATACGCAGTATTTT
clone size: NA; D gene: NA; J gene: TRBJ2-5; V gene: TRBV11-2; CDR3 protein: CASSPGLQETQYF; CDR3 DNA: TGTGCCAGCAGCCCGGGACTTCAAGAGACCCAGTACTTC
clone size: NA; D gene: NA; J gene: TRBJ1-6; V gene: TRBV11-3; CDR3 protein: CASSPEGGGNSPLHF; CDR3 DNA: TGTGCCAGCAGCCCGGAGGGGGGCGGTAATTCACCCCTCCACTTT
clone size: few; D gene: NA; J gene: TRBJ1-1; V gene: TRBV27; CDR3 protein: CASKVGVNTEAFF; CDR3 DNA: TGTGCCAGCAAGGTGGGGGTGAACACTGAAGCTTTCTTT
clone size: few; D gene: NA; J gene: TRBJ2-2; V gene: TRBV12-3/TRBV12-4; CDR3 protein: CASGETGELFF; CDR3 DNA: TGTGCCAGCGGGGAGACCGGGGAGCTGTTTTTT